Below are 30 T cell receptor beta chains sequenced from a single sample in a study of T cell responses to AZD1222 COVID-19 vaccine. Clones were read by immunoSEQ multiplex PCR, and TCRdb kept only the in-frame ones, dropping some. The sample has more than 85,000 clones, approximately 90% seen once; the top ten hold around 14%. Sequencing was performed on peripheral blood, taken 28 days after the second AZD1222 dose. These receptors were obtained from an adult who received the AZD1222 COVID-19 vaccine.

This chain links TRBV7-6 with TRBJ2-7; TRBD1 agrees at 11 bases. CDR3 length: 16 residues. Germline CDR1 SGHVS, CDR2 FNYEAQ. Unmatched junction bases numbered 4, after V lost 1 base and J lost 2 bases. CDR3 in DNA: TGTGCCAGCAGCTTAGTTTGGGACAGGGGGGCCTACGAGCAGTACTTC. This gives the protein CASSLVWDRGAYEQYF.

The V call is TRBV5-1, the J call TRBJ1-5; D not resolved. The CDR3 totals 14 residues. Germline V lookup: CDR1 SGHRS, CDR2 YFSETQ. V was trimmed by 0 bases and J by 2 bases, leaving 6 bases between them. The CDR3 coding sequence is TGCGCCAGCAGCTTGGAGAGTGGCAATCAGCCCCAGCATTTT. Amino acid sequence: CASSLESGNQPQHF.

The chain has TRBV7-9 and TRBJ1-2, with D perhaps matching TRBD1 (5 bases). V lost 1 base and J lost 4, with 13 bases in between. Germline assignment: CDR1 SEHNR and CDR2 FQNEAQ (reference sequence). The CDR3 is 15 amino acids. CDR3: CASSLGVAGSYGYTF. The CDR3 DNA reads TGTGCCAGCAGCTTAGGAGTCGCAGGGTCCTATGGCTACACCTTC.

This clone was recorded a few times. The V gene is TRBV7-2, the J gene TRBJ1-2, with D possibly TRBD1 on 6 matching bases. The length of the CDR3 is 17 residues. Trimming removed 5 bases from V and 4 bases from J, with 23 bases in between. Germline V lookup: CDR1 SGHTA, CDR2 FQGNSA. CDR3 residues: CASSLGQLEVGLYGYTF. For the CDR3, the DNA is TGTGCCAGCAGCCTAGGACAGCTTGAGGTTGGGCTCTATGGCTACACCTTC.

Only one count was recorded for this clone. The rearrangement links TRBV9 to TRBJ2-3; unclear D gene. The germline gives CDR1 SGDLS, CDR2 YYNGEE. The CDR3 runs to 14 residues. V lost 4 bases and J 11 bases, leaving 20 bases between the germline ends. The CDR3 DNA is TGTGCCAGCAGCCCCGCCCCCAGACACGGAAAGCAGTATTTT. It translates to CASSPAPRHGKQYF.

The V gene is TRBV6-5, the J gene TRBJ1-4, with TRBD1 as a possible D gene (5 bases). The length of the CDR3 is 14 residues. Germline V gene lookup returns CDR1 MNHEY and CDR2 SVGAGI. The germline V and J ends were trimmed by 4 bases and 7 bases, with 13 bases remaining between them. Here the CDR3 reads CASSLKQESEKLFF. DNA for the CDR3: TGTGCCAGCAGTTTAAAACAGGAGTCTGAAAAACTGTTTTTT.

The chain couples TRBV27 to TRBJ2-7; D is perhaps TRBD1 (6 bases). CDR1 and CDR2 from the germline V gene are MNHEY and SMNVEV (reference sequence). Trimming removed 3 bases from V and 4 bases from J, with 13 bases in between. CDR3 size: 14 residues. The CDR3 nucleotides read TGTGCCAGCAGTTTTTCAGGGGCTAGGTACGAGCAGTACTTC. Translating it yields CASSFSGARYEQYF.

CDR3 protein: CASSREAHNEQFF. CDR3 DNA sequence: TGTGCCAGCAGCCGGGAGGCCCACAATGAGCAGTTCTTC. This rearrangement joins TRBV11-3 to TRBJ2-1, with TRBD2 matching over 7 bases. The CDR3 length is 13 residues. The germline V gene has CDR1 SGHNT and CDR2 YENEEA. Unmatched junction bases numbered 3, after V lost 5 bases and J lost 5 bases.

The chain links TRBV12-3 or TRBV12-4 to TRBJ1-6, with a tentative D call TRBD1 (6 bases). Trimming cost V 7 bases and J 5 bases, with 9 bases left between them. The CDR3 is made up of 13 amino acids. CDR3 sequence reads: CASTGQNNSPLHF. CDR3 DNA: TGTGCCAGCACTGGACAGAATAATTCACCCCTCCACTTT.

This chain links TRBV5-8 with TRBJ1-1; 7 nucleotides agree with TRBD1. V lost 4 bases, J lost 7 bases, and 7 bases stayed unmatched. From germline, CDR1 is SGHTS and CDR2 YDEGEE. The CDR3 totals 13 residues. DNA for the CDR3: TGTGCCAGCAGCAGGGACAGCTACTATGAAGCTTTCTTT. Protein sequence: CASSRDSYYEAFF. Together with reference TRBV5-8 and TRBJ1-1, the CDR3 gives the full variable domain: EAGVTQSPTHLIKTRGQQATLRCSPISGHTSVYWYQQALGLGLQFLLWYDEGEERNRGNFPPRFSGRQFPNYSSELNVNALELEDSALYLCASSRDSYYEAFFGQGTRLTVV.

CDR3 in amino acids: CASRIGTGGPLSNQPQHF. DNA for the CDR3: TGTGCCAGCAGAATTGGGACAGGGGGCCCCCTTAGCAATCAGCCCCAGCATTTT. V and J are TRBV28 and TRBJ1-5; TRBD1 matches 12 bases. After removal of 6 bases from V and 0 bases from J, the junction contained 9 bases not matched to a gene. Germline CDR1 reads MDHEN; CDR2 reads SYDVKM. The CDR3 consists of 18 residues.

CDR3 bases: TGTGCCAGCACCCTGGCGGGGGGTTCCTACGAGCAGTACTTC. Protein: CASTLAGGSYEQYF. This chain connects TRBV13 to TRBJ2-7; 8 bases align to TRBD2. Trimming removed 7 bases from V and 1 base from J; junction bases left unmatched: 6. The germline V gene has CDR1 PRHDT and CDR2 FYEKMQ (reference sequence). The CDR3 loop spans 14 amino acids.

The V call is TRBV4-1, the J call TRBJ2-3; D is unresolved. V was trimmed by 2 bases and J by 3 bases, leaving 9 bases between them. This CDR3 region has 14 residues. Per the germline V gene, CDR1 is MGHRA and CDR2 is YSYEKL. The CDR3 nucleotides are TGCGCCAGCAGCCAATGGTATGGTACAGATACGCAGTATTTT. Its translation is CASSQWYGTDTQYF.

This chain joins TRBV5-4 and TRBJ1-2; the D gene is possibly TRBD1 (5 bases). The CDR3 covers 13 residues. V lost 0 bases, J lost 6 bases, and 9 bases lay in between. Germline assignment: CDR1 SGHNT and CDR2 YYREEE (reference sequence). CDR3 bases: TGTGCCAGCAGCTTGGCCGGGGGGAATGGCTACACCTTC. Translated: CASSLAGGNGYTF.

DNA of the CDR3: TGCAGCGTTGGAGGTAGCGGGGAGACCCAGTACTTC. Protein: CSVGGSGETQYF. The V gene is TRBV29-1, the J gene TRBJ2-5; 7 nucleotides match TRBD2. V lost 4 bases to trimming and J lost 5 bases; unmatched junction nucleotides: 4. Germline V lookup: CDR1 SQVTM, CDR2 ANQGSEA. This CDR3 has 12 residues.

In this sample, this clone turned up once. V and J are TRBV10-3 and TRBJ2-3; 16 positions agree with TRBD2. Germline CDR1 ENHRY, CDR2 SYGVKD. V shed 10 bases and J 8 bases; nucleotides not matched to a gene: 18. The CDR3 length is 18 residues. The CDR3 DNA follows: TGTGCCACCACCAATCCGGGACTAGCGGGAGGGGGGTCCGGTACGCAGTATTTT. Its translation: CATTNPGLAGGGSGTQYF.

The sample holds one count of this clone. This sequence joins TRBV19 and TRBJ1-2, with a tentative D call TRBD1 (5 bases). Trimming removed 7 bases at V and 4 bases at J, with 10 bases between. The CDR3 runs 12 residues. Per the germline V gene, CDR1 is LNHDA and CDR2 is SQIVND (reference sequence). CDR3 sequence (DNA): TGTGCCAGTACCCAGGGTGGCTATGGCTACACCTTC. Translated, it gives CASTQGGYGYTF.

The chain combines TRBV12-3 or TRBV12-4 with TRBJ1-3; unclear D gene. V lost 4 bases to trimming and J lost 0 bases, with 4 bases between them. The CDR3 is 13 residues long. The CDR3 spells CASSWSSGNTIYF. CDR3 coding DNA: TGTGCCAGCAGTTGGAGCTCTGGAAACACCATATATTTT.

CDR3 in amino acids: CASSYSRTTDTQYF. The CDR3 nucleotides read TGTGCCAGCAGTTACTCCCGGACCACAGATACGCAGTATTTT. J is TRBJ2-3 and V is TRBV6-5; D not certain. CDR1 and CDR2 (germline): MNHEY, SVGAGI. Trimming stripped 0 bases from V and 2 bases from J, with 6 bases between. The length of the CDR3 is 14 residues.

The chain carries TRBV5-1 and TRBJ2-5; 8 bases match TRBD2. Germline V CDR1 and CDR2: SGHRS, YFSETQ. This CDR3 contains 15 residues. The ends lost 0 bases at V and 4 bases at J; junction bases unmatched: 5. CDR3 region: CASSLAPGGPETQYF. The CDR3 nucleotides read TGCGCCAGCAGCTTGGCCCCGGGAGGGCCAGAGACCCAGTACTTC. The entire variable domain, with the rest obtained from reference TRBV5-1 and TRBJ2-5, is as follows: KAGVTQTPRYLIKTRGQQVTLSCSPISGHRSVSWYQQTPGQGLQFLFEYFSETQRNKGNFPGRFSGRQFSNSRSEMNVSTLELGDSALYLCASSLAPGGPETQYFGPGTRLLVL.

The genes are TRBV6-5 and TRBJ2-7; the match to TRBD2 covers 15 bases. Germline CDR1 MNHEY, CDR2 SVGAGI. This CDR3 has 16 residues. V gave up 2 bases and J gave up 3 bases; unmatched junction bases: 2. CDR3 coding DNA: TGTGCCAGCAGTTACACGGGACTAGCGGGGGGCTACGAGCAGTACTTC. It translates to CASSYTGLAGGYEQYF.

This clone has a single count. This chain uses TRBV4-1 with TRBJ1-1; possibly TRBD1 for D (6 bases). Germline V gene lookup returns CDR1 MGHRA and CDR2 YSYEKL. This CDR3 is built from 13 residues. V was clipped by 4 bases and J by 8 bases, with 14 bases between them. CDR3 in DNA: TGCGCCAGCAGCCGTCGACAGGAGAAAGAAGCTTTCTTT. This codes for CASSRRQEKEAFF.

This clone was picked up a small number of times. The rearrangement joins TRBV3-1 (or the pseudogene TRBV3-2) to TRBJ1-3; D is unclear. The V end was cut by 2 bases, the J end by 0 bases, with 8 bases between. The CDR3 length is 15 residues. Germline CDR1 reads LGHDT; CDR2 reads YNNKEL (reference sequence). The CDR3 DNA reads TGTGCCAGCAGCCAAACAGCTAACTCTGGAAACACCATATATTTT. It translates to CASSQTANSGNTIYF.

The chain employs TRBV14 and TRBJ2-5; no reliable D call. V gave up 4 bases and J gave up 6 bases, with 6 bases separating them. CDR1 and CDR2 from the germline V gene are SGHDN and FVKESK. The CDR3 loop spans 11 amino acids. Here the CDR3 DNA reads TGTGCCAGCAGCCTGGGGAAGACCCAGTACTTC. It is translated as CASSLGKTQYF. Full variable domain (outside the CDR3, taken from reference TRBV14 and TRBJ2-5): EAGVTQFPSHSVIEKGQTVTLRCDPISGHDNLYWYRRVMGKEIKFLLHFVKESKQDESGMPNNRFLAERTGGTYSTLKVQPAELEDSGVYFCASSLGKTQYFGPGTRLLVL.

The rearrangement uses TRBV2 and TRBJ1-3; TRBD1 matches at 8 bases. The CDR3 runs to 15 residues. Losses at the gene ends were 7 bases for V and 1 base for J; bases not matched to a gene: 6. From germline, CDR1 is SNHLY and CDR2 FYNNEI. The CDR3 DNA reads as TGTGCCAGCAAGGCAGGGGGCTCGTCTGGAAACACCATATATTTT. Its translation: CASKAGGSSGNTIYF.

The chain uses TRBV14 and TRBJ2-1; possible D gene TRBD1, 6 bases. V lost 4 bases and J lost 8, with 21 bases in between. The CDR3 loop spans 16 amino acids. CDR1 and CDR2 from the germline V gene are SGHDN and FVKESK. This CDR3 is CASSLYILPGVHEQFF. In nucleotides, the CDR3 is TGTGCCAGCAGCCTCTACATCCTTCCAGGGGTCCATGAGCAGTTCTTC.

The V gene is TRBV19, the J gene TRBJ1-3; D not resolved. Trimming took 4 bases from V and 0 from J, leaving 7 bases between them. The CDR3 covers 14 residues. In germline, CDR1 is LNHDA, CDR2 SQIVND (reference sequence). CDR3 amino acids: CASSKFNSGNTIYF. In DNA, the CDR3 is TGTGCCAGTAGTAAATTTAACTCTGGAAACACCATATATTTT.

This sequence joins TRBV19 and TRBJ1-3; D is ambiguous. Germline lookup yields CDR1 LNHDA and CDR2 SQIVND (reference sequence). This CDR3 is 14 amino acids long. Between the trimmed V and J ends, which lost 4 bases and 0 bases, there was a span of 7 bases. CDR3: CASSTEVSGNTIYF. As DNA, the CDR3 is TGTGCCAGTAGTACCGAGGTCTCTGGAAACACCATATATTTT.

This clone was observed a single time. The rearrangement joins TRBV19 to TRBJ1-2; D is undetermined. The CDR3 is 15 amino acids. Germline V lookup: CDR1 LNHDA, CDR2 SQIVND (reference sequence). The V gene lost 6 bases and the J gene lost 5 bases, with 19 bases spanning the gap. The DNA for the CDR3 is TGTGCCAGTAGCCAAAGGACCATACAAAGGTATGGCTACACCTTC. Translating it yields CASSQRTIQRYGYTF.

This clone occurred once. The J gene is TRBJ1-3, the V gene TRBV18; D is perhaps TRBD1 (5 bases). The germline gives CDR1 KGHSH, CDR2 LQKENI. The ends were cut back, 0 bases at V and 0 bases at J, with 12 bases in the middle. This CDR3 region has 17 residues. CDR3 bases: TGTGCCAGCTCACCACCGGGGACCGCTCCCTCTGGAAACACCATATATTTT. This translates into CASSPPGTAPSGNTIYF.